The 29 T cell receptor beta chains presented below share a single source sample, sequenced in a study of OX40 agonist ivuxolimab in advanced cancers. Profiled with immunoSEQ multiplex PCR; TCRdb holds only in-frame clones, not every one. This sample yields tens of thousands of clones, of which 80% to 90% are seen a single time; more than 25% belongs to the top ten. The source was CD4+ or CD8+ T cells sorted from blood, collected in a trial of the OX40 agonist ivuxolimab. These receptors were obtained from an adult with an advanced solid tumor such as melanoma, head and neck, liver or kidney cancer.

The gene calls are TRBV5-1 and TRBJ2-3, with TRBD2 matching 8 bases. The CDR3 is 14 amino acids. V gave up 3 bases and J gave up 9 bases; unmatched junction bases: 9. CDR1 SGHRS and CDR2 YFSETQ come from the germline V gene. CDR3 coding DNA: TGCGCCAGCAGCTCGGGAGGGGCGGGAGCGACGCAGTATTTT. Translated, it gives CASSSGGAGATQYF.

The rearrangement joins TRBV6-5 to TRBJ2-2, with D unresolved. The ends were cut back, 6 bases at V and 1 base at J, with 6 bases in the middle. CDR3 size: 13 residues. From germline, CDR1 is MNHEY and CDR2 SVGAGI. CDR3 nucleotide sequence: TGTGCCAGCAGCCAAGGGAACACCGGGGAGCTGTTTTTT. Translating gives CASSQGNTGELFF.

The V gene is TRBV21-1, the J gene TRBJ2-1; TRBD2 is taken as the D call from the table, unchecked against the DNA. TRBV21-1 is a recognized pseudogene. The CDR3 spans 12 residues. CDR3 sequence (DNA): TGTGCCAGCAGCAAAGCCGGGGGAGGGCCGTTCTTC. Protein product: CASSKAGGGPFF.

The chain carries TRBV7-2 and TRBJ2-7; 9 nucleotides line up with TRBD1. V dropped 1 base and J dropped 5; count of bases not matched to a gene: 6. CDR1 and CDR2 from the germline V gene are SGHTA and FQGNSA. CDR3 size: 15 residues. CDR3: CASSLVGTGSHEQYF. CDR3 coding DNA: TGTGCCAGCAGCTTAGTTGGGACAGGGAGCCACGAGCAGTACTTC.

This clone was counted once. The J gene is TRBJ1-1, the V gene TRBV2; TRBD1 is a possible D gene (6 bases). Germline V gene data show CDR1 as SNHLY and CDR2 as FYNNEI. The CDR3 extends over 15 amino acids. V gave up 9 bases and J gave up 4 bases, with 21 bases separating them. The CDR3 loop is CASRKVTGGSTEAFF. The CDR3 DNA sequence: TGTGCCAGTAGGAAGGTGACAGGAGGGAGCACTGAAGCTTTCTTT.

Of note for this clone: Other DNA sequences in the sample encode the same CDR3. The chain is built from TRBV4-1 and TRBJ2-1, with D possibly TRBD1 on 6 matching bases. This CDR3 is built from 15 residues. Germline CDR1 is MGHRA and CDR2 is YSYEKL. The V end was cut by 2 bases, the J end by 1 base, with 9 bases between. CDR3: CASSQRGGSYNEQFF. As DNA, the CDR3 is TGCGCCAGCAGCCAACGAGGGGGATCCTACAATGAGCAGTTCTTC.

The chain joins TRBV6-1 to TRBJ2-7; TRBD1 matches at 9 bases. Losses at the gene ends were 5 bases for V and 3 bases for J; bases not matched to a gene: 5. The CDR3 is 14 amino acids. Germline V gene lookup returns CDR1 MNHNS and CDR2 SASEGT. CDR3 protein: CASSLDRGDYEQYF. For the CDR3, the DNA is TGTGCCAGCAGTCTTGACAGGGGGGACTACGAGCAGTACTTC.

This rearrangement joins TRBV4-2 to TRBJ2-5; possibly TRBD2 for D (5 bases). The germline V gene encodes CDR1 LGHNA and CDR2 YNFKEQ. The CDR3 runs 16 residues. Trimming cost V 4 bases and J 0 bases, with 15 bases left between them. This CDR3 is CASSPRVGRHQETQYF. The CDR3 DNA reads TGTGCCAGCAGCCCGAGGGTCGGGCGACACCAAGAGACCCAGTACTTC.

This chain uses TRBV27 with TRBJ1-6; the D gene is possibly TRBD1 (5 bases). Germline V gene data show CDR1 as MNHEY and CDR2 as SMNVEV (reference sequence). The CDR3 length is 14 residues. V gave up 6 bases and J gave up 9 bases, with 15 bases separating them. The CDR3 DNA is TGTGCCAGCAGGCGGACAAACTGGGGTTCACCCCTCCACTTT. Translating gives CASRRTNWGSPLHF.

By frequency in the sample, this clone is medium-sized. This rearrangement joins TRBV4-1 to TRBJ1-1, with a tentative D call TRBD1 (5 bases). The CDR3 is made up of 14 amino acids. Trimming shortened V by 3 bases and J by 4 bases, and 12 bases separated the two germline ends. Germline V gives CDR1 MGHRA, CDR2 YSYEKL. CDR3 sequence: CASSQILGGTEAFF. CDR3 DNA: TGCGCCAGCAGCCAGATTTTGGGGGGCACTGAAGCTTTCTTT.

The count of this clone is one. This chain links TRBV2 with TRBJ2-5, with unresolved D. Germline lookup yields CDR1 SNHLY and CDR2 FYNNEI. CDR3 length: 15 residues. V lost 2 bases and J 2 bases, leaving 12 bases between the germline ends. Here the CDR3 reads CASSEIPGSQETQYF. CDR3 nucleotide sequence: TGTGCCAGCAGTGAAATTCCGGGCAGTCAAGAGACCCAGTACTTC. Variable domain in full (rest from reference TRBV2 and TRBJ2-5): EPEVTQTPSHQVTQMGQEVILRCVPISNHLYFYWYRQILGQKVEFLVSFYNNEISEKSEIFDDQFSVERPDGSNFTLKIRSTKLEDSAMYFCASSEIPGSQETQYFGPGTRLLVL.

V and J are TRBV19 and TRBJ1-5, with D hard to call. The CDR3 extends over 15 amino acids. Trimming removed 4 bases at V and 4 bases at J, with 14 bases between. Per germline, CDR1 LNHDA and CDR2 SQIVND (reference sequence). CDR3 DNA sequence: TGTGCCAGTAGTAATGAAGTTCAGCCAAATCAGCCCCAGCATTTT. It encodes CASSNEVQPNQPQHF.

This chain connects TRBV2 to TRBJ2-6, with 7 bases that match TRBD1. The length of the CDR3 is 16 residues. V shed 2 bases and J 3 bases; nucleotides not matched to a gene: 4. Germline V gene data show CDR1 as SNHLY and CDR2 as FYNNEI. As DNA, the CDR3 is TGTGCCAGCAGTGAAAGGGGGCAGGGTGGGGCCAACGTCCTGACTTTC. Amino acid sequence: CASSERGQGGANVLTF.

The chain carries TRBV28 and TRBJ2-7; 7 bases align to TRBD1. This CDR3 has 12 amino acids. The junction had 5 bases not matched to a gene; V was cut back by 8 bases and J by 4 bases. Germline values: CDR1 MDHEN, CDR2 SYDVKM. The CDR3 DNA reads as TGTGCCAGCTCGACAGGGATGTACGAGCAGTACTTC. Its protein product is CASSTGMYEQYF.

The V gene is TRBV29-1, the J gene TRBJ2-7; D remains unclear. Trimming took off 3 bases at V and 0 bases at J, with 6 bases between the two ends. Germline V gene data show CDR1 as SQVTM and CDR2 as ANQGSEA. The CDR3 sequence is 12 residues long. The CDR3 bases are TGCAGCGTTGAGGGTAGCTCCTACGAGCAGTACTTC. Protein: CSVEGSSYEQYF.

This chain connects TRBV4-2 to TRBJ1-2, with D tentatively TRBD1 (6 bases). CDR3 length: 16 amino acids. V dropped 1 base and J dropped 8 bases, with 20 bases sitting between them. Germline V gene lookup returns CDR1 LGHNA and CDR2 YNFKEQ. The CDR3 nucleotides are TGTGCCAGCAGCCAAGTTTTAACAAGGGGGGCGGGCGGCTACACCTTC. Amino acid sequence: CASSQVLTRGAGGYTF.

The genes are TRBV11-1 and TRBJ2-3, with 7 bases aligning to TRBD1. This CDR3 contains 15 residues. V shed 5 bases and J 4 bases; nucleotides not matched to a gene: 9. Germline CDR1 is SGHAT and CDR2 is FQDESV (reference sequence). The CDR3 reads CASSRVRGPSDTQYF. In nucleotides, the CDR3 is TGTGCCAGCAGCCGGGTAAGGGGGCCATCAGATACGCAGTATTTT.

J is TRBJ1-1 and V is TRBV7-2, with D possibly TRBD1 on 5 matching bases. Germline CDR1 reads SGHTA; CDR2 reads FQGNSA. The CDR3 spans 15 residues. Trimming left V 5 bases short and J 1 base short, with 14 bases between. CDR3 nucleotide sequence: TGTGCCAGCAGCGGACCGGGACCCAGGAACACTGAAGCTTTCTTT. It specifies CASSGPGPRNTEAFF. Based on the CDR3 plus reference TRBV7-2 and TRBJ1-1, the full variable domain is GAGVSQSPSNKVTEKGKDVELRCDPISGHTALYWYRQSLGQGLEFLIYFQGNSAPDKSGLPSDRFSAERTGGSVSTLTIQRTQQEDSAVYLCASSGPGPRNTEAFFGQGTRLTVV.

This clone has just one count. The rearrangement uses TRBV5-1 and TRBJ2-1; 11 nucleotides match TRBD2. CDR1 and CDR2 from the germline V gene are SGHRS and YFSETQ. V shed 1 base, J shed 3 bases, and the junction held 3 bases outside the gene matches. The CDR3 contains 16 residues. The CDR3 loop reads CASSLTGTSGYNEQFF. The CDR3 bases are TGCGCCAGCAGCTTGACCGGGACTAGCGGCTACAATGAGCAGTTCTTC.

CDR3 amino acids: CASSMPGILSGEKLFF. Written as DNA, the CDR3 is TGTGCCAGTAGTATGCCGGGGATTCTAAGTGGGGAAAAACTGTTTTTT. The gene calls are TRBV19 and TRBJ1-4; D is ambiguous. Germline assignment: CDR1 LNHDA and CDR2 SQIVND (reference sequence). This CDR3 has 16 residues. Trimming shortened V by 3 bases and J by 8 bases, and 19 bases separated the two germline ends.

The chain combines TRBV6-1 with TRBJ1-2; D is undetermined. V lost 3 bases and J 8 bases, leaving 16 bases between the germline ends. This CDR3 is built from 14 residues. Looked up from germline, CDR1 is MNHNS and CDR2 is SASEGT. The CDR3 protein is CASSDPGGGRGYTF. The DNA for the CDR3 is TGTGCCAGCAGTGACCCCGGAGGAGGGAGAGGCTACACCTTC.

In its sample, this clone was seen once. This chain connects TRBV13 to TRBJ2-1; TRBD2 matches 7 bases. After removal of 2 bases from V and 3 bases from J, the junction contained 4 bases not matched to a gene. Germline CDR1 and CDR2: PRHDT and FYEKMQ (reference sequence). The CDR3 totals 15 residues. DNA for the CDR3: TGTGCCAGCAGCTTAAGCGGGGTTTACTACAATGAGCAGTTCTTC. Protein: CASSLSGVYYNEQFF. Looking up the rest from reference TRBV13 and TRBJ2-1 gives the full variable domain: AAGVIQSPRHLIKEKRETATLKCYPIPRHDTVYWYQQGPGQDPQFLISFYEKMQSDKGSIPDRFSAQQFSDYHSELNMSSLELGDSALYFCASSLSGVYYNEQFFGPGTRLTVL.

The chain uses TRBV5-8 and TRBJ2-3; D might be TRBD1 or TRBD2, each matching 5 bases. Germline V CDR1 and CDR2: SGHTS, YDEGEE. CDR3 size: 15 residues. V was pared by 4 bases and J by 2 bases, with 14 bases between. The CDR3 DNA follows: TGTGCCAGCAGCCCGGGTGGGGGATACACAGATACGCAGTATTTT. Protein: CASSPGGGYTDTQYF. Combining the CDR3 with reference TRBV5-8 and TRBJ2-3 gives the whole variable domain EAGVTQSPTHLIKTRGQQATLRCSPISGHTSVYWYQQALGLGLQFLLWYDEGEERNRGNFPPRFSGRQFPNYSSELNVNALELEDSALYLCASSPGGGYTDTQYFGPGTRLTVL.

The chain combines TRBV27 with TRBJ2-5; TRBD2 agrees at 12 bases. Germline CDR1 reads MNHEY; CDR2 reads SMNVEV (reference sequence). V was clipped by 3 bases and J by 5 bases; unmatched bases: 7. This CDR3 is built from 16 residues. The chain's CDR3 is CASSFGLAGGAETQYF. The CDR3 nucleotides read TGTGCCAGCAGTTTTGGGCTAGCGGGAGGGGCGGAGACCCAGTACTTC.

The V gene is TRBV15, the J gene TRBJ2-1; D may be TRBD1 (5 bases). Trimming stripped 0 bases from V and 10 bases from J, with 16 bases between. The CDR3 contains 15 residues. Germline CDR1 is LNHNV and CDR2 is YYDKDF (reference sequence). CDR3 DNA sequence: TGTGCCACCAGCAGAGACAGGGTCGAGGCCCGCGAGCAGTTCTTC. Its protein product is CATSRDRVEAREQFF. The entire variable domain, with the rest obtained from reference TRBV15 and TRBJ2-1, is as follows: DAMVIQNPRYQVTQFGKPVTLSCSQTLNHNVMYWYQQKSSQAPKLLFHYYDKDFNNEADTPDNFQSRRPNTSFCFLDIRSPGLGDTAMYLCATSRDRVEAREQFFGPGTRLTVL.

As DNA, the CDR3 is TGCAGCGTTGAACTAGCTCCCAATGAGCAGTTCTTC. Translation gives CSVELAPNEQFF. V and J are TRBV29-1 and TRBJ2-1, with TRBD2 as a possible D gene (5 bases). This CDR3 is built from 12 residues. The ends were cut back, 2 bases at V and 6 bases at J, with 8 bases in the middle. Germline V CDR1 and CDR2: SQVTM, ANQGSEA.

This chain uses TRBV28 with TRBJ2-3; 9 positions agree with TRBD2. CDR3 size: 16 residues. Losses at the gene ends were 3 bases for V and 5 bases for J; bases not matched to a gene: 9. CDR1 is MDHEN and CDR2 is SYDVKM in the germline V gene. The CDR3 nucleotides read TGTGCCAGCAGTTTTAGCGGGAGCACAGAGTTAGATACGCAGTATTTT. As protein: CASSFSGSTELDTQYF.

The V gene is TRBV28, the J gene TRBJ2-5; D gene ambiguous. CDR1 and CDR2 (germline): MDHEN, SYDVKM. The length of the CDR3 is 14 residues. V lost 1 base to trimming and J lost 0 bases, with 6 bases between them. CDR3 DNA sequence: TGTGCCAGCAGTTTATTGGTGTACCAAGAGACCCAGTACTTC. Translation: CASSLLVYQETQYF.

The rearrangement links TRBV7-9 to TRBJ2-7, with no clear D. V lost 4 bases and J lost 5, with 6 bases in between. This CDR3 has 11 amino acids. Germline V gives CDR1 SEHNR, CDR2 FQNEAQ (reference sequence). The CDR3 nucleotides read TGTGCCAGCAGCTCTTGGGACGAGCAGTACTTC. Translating gives CASSSWDEQYF. Based on the CDR3 plus reference TRBV7-9 and TRBJ2-7, the full variable domain is DTGVSQNPRHKITKRGQNVTFRCDPISEHNRLYWYRQTLGQGPEFLTYFQNEAQLEKSRLLSDRFSAERPKGSFSTLEIQRTEQGDSAMYLCASSSWDEQYFGPGTRLTVT.